Described below is a single TCR beta chain sequence and its context. This clonotype was counted between two and nine times. Its antigen is unknown. Mismatch with germline at one junction end may stem from a read error. This entry belongs to a study of T cells in Graves' hyperthyroidism and ophthalmopathy (dated by TCRdb to the late 2010s). Study-wide context: Peripheral blood was sampled at the time of initial diagnosis, prior to any treatment. To identify TCR V-J signatures that set the groups apart, the researchers used a discovery cohort of 100 patients, made up of 43 with Graves' ophthalmopathy and about 60 with stable Graves' hyperthyroidism. Whether ophthalmopathy could be predicted prospectively was tested in an independent validation cohort made up of some 20 hyperthyroidism patients plus 17 patients who later progressed to ophthalmopathy. The roughly 91 discovery patients were randomly divided into training and test sets at a 7:3 ratio. Thyroid tissue and blood T-cell repertoires from six Graves' hyperthyroidism patients were also compared in the study. Following sampling, methimazole starting at 30 mg daily was given to hyperthyroidism patients, and high-dose intravenous methylprednisolone was given to ophthalmopathy patients. The paper reports TCR Vbeta CDR3 sequencing of 135 peripheral blood samples: 40 to 45 ophthalmopathy, under 85 hyperthyroidism and around 17 progressor patients.

CDR1 and CDR2, per the germline V gene, are KGHDR and SFDVKD. The CDR3 contains 12 residues, cysteine and phenylalanine counted. The CDR3 DNA has 36 bases and is translated from base 1. Graves' hyperthyroidism was defined as stable when no progression to ophthalmopathy occurred over 18 months of follow-up. Hyperthyroidism patients were newly diagnosed, had a disease duration of under 2 months, and were aged 18 to 65 years. Patients with uncontrolled infections, other autoimmune diseases, pregnancy or lactation were excluded. Diagnoses were based on clinical symptoms, serum thyroxine and TRAb, thyroid ultrasound and orbital computed tomography. Ficoll-Paque density gradient centrifugation was used to isolate PBMCs from approximately 10 ml of fresh peripheral blood. Total RNA was extracted using Trizol reagent, and RNA quality was assessed on an Agilent 2100 Bioanalyzer. The TCR beta CDR3 regions were amplified from RNA transcripts. The TCR CDR3 was subjected to a first round of RT-PCR using the HTBI primer set and the Qiagen OneStep RT-PCR kit. Libraries were constructed in a second round of multiplex PCR, after which size selection and purification were carried out. The libraries were sequenced on an Illumina HiSeq2000 using paired-end 100 bp reads. Per the original workflow: SOAPnuke was used to process the raw data, with reads discarded if the reads contained adapters or uncalled bases, had a mean Phred below 15, or lacked an exact constant-primer or identifier match. High-quality paired reads were merged using COPE v1.2.5, and each unique nucleotide sequence was defined as a clonotype. Clonotypes were aligned to IMGT TRBV, TRBD and TRBJ reference segments using MiTCR v1.1. The analysis was restricted to V-J combinations with a frequency above 0.0001, which together covered 99% to 99.2% of the repertoires. A TCS score was defined as the ratio between F50 (clonal expansion) and ExV (chaos), using BLOSUM62-based TCRdist between CDR3 peptides within each V-J. Welch's t-statistics and random forest reduced fewer than 550 V-J features to 13, which were used in a naive Bayes classifier (R e1071). The public reads were reprocessed in TCRdb via fastp at Q25 and MiXCR, keeping in-frame beta chains. For every CDR3 protein sequence, its rows merge into one entry that carries the most common genes and DNA. V and J calls and clone size were set by TCRdb, not the authors. The sample table contains about 360,000 distinct CDR3 sequences; only one count was recorded for about 19% of them. The ten top clones hold 3% to 4% of the sample.

On the study overall, not on this receptor specifically: No statistical method was used to fix the sample size in advance, and group allocation was not hidden from the investigators. Most expanded thyroid clonotypes (frequency above 0.001) were also detected in blood, suggesting blood repertoires may reflect thyroid immune responses. In validation, progression to ophthalmopathy was predicted by the model with about 70% sensitivity and about 72% specificity, a median of roughly six months before onset. A model built on a 13 V-J signature distinguished ophthalmopathy from stable hyperthyroidism, reaching around 88% sensitivity and approximately 83% specificity in cross-validation and 80%/75% in testing.

Sequencing used blood. The sequence was collected from a woman aged 18-35 years with Graves' hyperthyroidism. This receptor chain uses TRBV24-1 and TRBJ1-2; too little of a D gene remains to name it. The CDR3 protein sequence reads: CATSDLGYDYTF. DNA sequence: TGTGCCACCAGTGATTTGGGCTATGACTACACCTTC.